Below, one TCR beta chain is given with its context. TCRdb's table, derived via immunoSEQ multiplex PCR, lists solely in-frame clones and lacks some. The profile covers about 12,000 clones, with around 70% appearing a single time and about 9.4% taken by the ten largest. This sample is drawn from a study of blood T cell repertoires in COVID-19. The CDR3 has 14 residues. J was trimmed by 7 bases and V by 6 bases; bases with no gene match: 8. CDR1 is MNHEY, CDR2 SVGAGI, per germline. The sequencing input was peripheral blood. This sequence originates from a man in his fifties or sixties with COVID-19, enrolled during active disease. The chain recombines TRBV6-5 with TRBJ2-7, with 11 bases that match TRBD2. In DNA, the CDR3 is TGTGCCAGCAGCGCGGGACTAGCGGCGAGAGAGCAGTACGTC. Encoded protein: CASSAGLAAREQYV.